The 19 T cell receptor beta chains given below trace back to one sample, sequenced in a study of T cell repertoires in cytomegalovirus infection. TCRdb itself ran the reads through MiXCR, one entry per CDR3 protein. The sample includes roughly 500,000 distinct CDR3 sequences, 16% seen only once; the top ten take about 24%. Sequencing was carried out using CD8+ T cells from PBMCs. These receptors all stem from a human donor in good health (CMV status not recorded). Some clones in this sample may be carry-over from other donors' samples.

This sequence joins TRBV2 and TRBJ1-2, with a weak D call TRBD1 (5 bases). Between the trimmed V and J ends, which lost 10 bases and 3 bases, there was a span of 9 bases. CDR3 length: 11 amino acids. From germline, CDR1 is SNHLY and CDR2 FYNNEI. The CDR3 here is CANGTYYGYTF. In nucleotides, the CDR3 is TGTGCCAACGGGACGTACTATGGCTACACCTTC.

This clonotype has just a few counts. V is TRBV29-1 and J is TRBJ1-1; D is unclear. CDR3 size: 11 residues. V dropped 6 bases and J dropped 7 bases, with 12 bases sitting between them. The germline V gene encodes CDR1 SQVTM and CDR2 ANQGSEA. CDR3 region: CSVAGRGEAFF. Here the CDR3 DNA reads TGCAGCGTAGCCGGACGGGGTGAAGCTTTCTTT.

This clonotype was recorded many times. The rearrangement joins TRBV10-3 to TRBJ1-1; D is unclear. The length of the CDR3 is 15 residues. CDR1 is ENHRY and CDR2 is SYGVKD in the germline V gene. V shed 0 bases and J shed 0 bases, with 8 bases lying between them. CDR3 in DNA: TGTGCCATCAGTGAGTCCGGGGAACTGAACACTGAAGCTTTCTTT. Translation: CAISESGELNTEAFF.

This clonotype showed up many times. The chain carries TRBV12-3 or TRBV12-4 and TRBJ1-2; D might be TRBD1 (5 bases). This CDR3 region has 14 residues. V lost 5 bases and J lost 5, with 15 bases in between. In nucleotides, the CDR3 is TGTGCCAGCAGTCCCCGGGGGTCGGGATATGGCTACACCTTC. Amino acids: CASSPRGSGYGYTF.

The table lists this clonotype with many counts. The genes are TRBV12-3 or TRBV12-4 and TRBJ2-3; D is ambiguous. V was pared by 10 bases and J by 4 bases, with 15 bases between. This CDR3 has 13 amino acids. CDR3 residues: CATDPPLSDTQYF. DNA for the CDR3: TGTGCCACCGACCCCCCCTTGTCAGATACGCAGTATTTT.

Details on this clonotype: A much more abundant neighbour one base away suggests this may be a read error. DNA for the CDR3: TGTGCCAGCAGCTTAACGTTTGGCGACACAGATACGCAGTGTTTT. This gives the protein CASSLTFGDTDTQCF. The rearrangement links TRBV7-3 to TRBJ2-3; D unresolved. Germline V gene sequence: CDR1 SGHTA, CDR2 FQGTGA. The CDR3 spans 15 residues.

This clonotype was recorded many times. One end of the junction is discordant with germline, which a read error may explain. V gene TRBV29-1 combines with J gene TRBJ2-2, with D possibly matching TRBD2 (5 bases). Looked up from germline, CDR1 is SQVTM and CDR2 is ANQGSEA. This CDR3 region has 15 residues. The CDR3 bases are TGCAGCGCTGAACTGCGGGCTTCGAACACCGGGGAGCTGTTTTTT. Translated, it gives CSAELRASNTGELFF.

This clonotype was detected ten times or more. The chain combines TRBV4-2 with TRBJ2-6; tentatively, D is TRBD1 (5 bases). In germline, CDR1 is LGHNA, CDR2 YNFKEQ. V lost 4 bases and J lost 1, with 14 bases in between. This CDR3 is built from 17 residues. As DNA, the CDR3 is TGTGCCAGCAGCCTAACTTCGACAGATTCTGGGGCCAACGTCCTGACTTTC. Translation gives CASSLTSTDSGANVLTF.

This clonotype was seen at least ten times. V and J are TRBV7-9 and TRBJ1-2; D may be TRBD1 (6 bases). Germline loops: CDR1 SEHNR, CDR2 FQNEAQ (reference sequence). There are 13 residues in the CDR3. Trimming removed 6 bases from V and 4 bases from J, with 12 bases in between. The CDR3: CASRSDSPYGYTF. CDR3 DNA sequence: TGTGCCAGCAGATCGGACAGCCCCTATGGCTACACCTTC.

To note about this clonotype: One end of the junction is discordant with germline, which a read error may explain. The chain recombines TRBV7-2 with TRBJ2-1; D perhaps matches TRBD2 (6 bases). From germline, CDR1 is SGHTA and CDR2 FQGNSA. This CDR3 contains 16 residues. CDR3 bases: TGTGCCAGCAGCTTTGAGCGGGCTTTCTACTACAATGAGAAGTTCTTC. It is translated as CASSFERAFYYNEKFF. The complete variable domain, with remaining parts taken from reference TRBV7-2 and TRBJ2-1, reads GAGVSQSPSNKVTEKGKDVELRCDPISGHTALYWYRQSLGQGLEFLIYFQGNSAPDKSGLPSDRFSAERTGGSVSTLTIQRTQQEDSAVYLCASSFERAFYYNEKFFGPGTRLTVL.

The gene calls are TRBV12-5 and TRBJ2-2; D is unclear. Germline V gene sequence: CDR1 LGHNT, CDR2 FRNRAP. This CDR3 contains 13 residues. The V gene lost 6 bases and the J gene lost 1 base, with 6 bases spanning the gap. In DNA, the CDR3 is TGTGCTAGTGGGAACAGGAACACCGGGGAGCTGTTTTTT. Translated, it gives CASGNRNTGELFF.

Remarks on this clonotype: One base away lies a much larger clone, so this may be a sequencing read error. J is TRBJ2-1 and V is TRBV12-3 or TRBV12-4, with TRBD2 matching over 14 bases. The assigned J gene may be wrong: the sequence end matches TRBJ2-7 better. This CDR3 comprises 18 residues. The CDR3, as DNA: TGTGCCAGCAGTTCCTCTGCGACTAGCGGGGGGGCCTACAATGAGCAGTACTTC. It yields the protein CASSSSATSGGAYNEQYF.

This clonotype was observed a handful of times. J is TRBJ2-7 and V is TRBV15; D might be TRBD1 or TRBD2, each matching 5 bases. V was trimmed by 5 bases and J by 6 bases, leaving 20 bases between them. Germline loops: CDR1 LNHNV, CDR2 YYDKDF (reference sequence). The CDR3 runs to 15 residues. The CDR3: CATSPTRDPRFEQYF. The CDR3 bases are TGTGCCACCAGCCCTACCCGGGACCCCAGATTCGAGCAGTACTTC.

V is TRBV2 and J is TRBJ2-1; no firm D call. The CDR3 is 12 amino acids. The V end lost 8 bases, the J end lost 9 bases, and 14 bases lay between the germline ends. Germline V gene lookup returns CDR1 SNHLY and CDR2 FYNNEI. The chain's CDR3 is CASLRSKSEQFF. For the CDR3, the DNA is TGTGCCAGCCTCCGATCCAAGAGTGAGCAGTTCTTC.

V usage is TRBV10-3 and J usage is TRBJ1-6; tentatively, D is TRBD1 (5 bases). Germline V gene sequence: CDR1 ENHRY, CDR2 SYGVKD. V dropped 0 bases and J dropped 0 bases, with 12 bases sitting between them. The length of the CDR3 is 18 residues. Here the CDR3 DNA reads TGTGCCATCAGTGAGTCTAACGGGGGGAGCTCCTATAATTCACCCCTCCACTTT. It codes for CAISESNGGSSYNSPLHF.

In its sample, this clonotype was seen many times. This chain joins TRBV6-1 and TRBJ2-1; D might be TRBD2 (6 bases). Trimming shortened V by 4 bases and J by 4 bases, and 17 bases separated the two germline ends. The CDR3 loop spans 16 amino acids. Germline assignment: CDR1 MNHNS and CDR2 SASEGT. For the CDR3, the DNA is TGTGCCAGCAGTGGGGGACTGGATGAAAAGTACAATGAGCAGTTCTTC. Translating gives CASSGGLDEKYNEQFF.

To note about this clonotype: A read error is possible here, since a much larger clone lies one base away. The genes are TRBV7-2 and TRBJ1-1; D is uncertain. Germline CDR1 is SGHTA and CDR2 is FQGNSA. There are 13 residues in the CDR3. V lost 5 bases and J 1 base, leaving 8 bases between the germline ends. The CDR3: CASSHIKNTEAFF. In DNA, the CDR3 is TGTGCCAGCAGCCATATCAAGAACACTGAAGCTTTCTTT.

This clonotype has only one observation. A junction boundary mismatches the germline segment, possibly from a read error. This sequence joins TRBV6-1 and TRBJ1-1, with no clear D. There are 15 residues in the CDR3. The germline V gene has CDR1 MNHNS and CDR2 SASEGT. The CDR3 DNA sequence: TGTGCCAGCAGTGAATGGCCGGAGCGGGGTTCTGAAGCTGTCTTT. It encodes CASSEWPERGSEAVF.

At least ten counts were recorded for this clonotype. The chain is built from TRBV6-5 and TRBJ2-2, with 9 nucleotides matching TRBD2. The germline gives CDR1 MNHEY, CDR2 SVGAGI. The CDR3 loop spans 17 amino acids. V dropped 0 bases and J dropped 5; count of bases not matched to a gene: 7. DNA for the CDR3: TGTGCCAGCAGTTACTCTTTAGCGGGAGAAAGTACCGGGGAGCTGTTTTTT. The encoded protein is CASSYSLAGESTGELFF.